The rows below give T cell receptor beta chains drawn from one sample of a study of T-cell memory formation after mild COVID-19. TCRdb itself ran the 5' RACE reads through MiXCR, one entry per CDR3 protein. The table shows roughly 110,000 distinct CDR3 sequences, with around 12% occurring only once. Sequenced material: PBMCs or a T cell subset sorted from them (not recorded which). The receptors stem from an adult woman who had mild COVID-19 (a few samples of this study predate the infection). Cell type and time point are not known. Each CDR3 is given without its conserved first and last residue. Fields, in order: V gene, clone size, CDR3 protein. Clone size is stated in some rows and not others, as once, few, many or a class when expanded.

>TRBV15|NA
ATSGYDRGLQETQY
>TRBV15|NA
ATSRVTGGNNEQF
>TRBV5-1|once
ASSRDMNTEAF
>TRBV6-6|many
ASRAGESSYEQY
>TRBV6-1|NA
ASSEPSITDTQY
>TRBV27|NA
ASSPGLIAHYGYT
>TRBV6-5|once
ASSYGGAGYT
>TRBV5-1|many
ASSMGLAGVPQETQY
>TRBV27|many
ASSPTGGSWEQY
>TRBV10-3|NA
AVESGDRGGDTQY